Included here is one T cell receptor (beta chain) sequence, with context. The sample belongs to a study of cytomegalovirus exposure and HLA in healthy donors. The method was immunoSEQ multiplex PCR; TCRdb's version includes in-frame clones alone and lacks a portion of them. The sample has a few hundred thousand clones, about 86% seen once. Germline loops: CDR1 SGHKS, CDR2 YYEKEE (reference sequence). This CDR3 region has 12 residues. With V trimmed by 4 bases and J by 14 bases, 10 bases remained unmatched. Sequencing was carried out using PBMCs. The V and J genes are TRBV5-5 and TRBJ2-3; TRBD2 matches at 7 bases. This clonotype was sampled from a young woman in good health and CMV-seronegative. In DNA, the CDR3 is TGTGCCAGCAGCGGACCGGGACTACCAGGGTATTTT. It encodes CASSGPGLPGYF.